The 16 T cell receptor beta chains given below trace back to one sample, sequenced in a study of regulatory dendritic cells for organ transplantation. Sequenced by immunoSEQ multiplex PCR; TCRdb stores in-frame clones only, minus some. The table includes under 35,000 clones, 82% detected once. Input material: naive CD8+ T cells from blood. Subset denoted: CD45RA+ naive T cells. The receptors originated from a human donor in good health.

CDR3 protein: CASSEARGQGVYEQYF. For the CDR3, the DNA is TGTGCCAGCAGTGAAGCTAGGGGACAGGGAGTCTACGAGCAGTACTTC. The V and J genes are TRBV2 and TRBJ2-7; 9 nucleotides agree with TRBD1. The ends lost 0 bases at V and 3 bases at J; junction bases unmatched: 6. This CDR3 is 16 amino acids long. Germline V lookup: CDR1 SNHLY, CDR2 FYNNEI.

The gene calls are TRBV9 and TRBJ1-2; D is unresolved. Looked up from germline, CDR1 is SGDLS and CDR2 is YYNGEE. V gave up 4 bases and J gave up 6 bases, with 16 bases separating them. CDR3 size: 14 residues. The chain's CDR3 is CASSSQTLRDGYTF. CDR3 coding DNA: TGTGCCAGCAGCTCACAGACCCTGAGGGATGGCTACACCTTC.

The chain joins TRBV6-6 to TRBJ2-1; unclear D gene. Germline CDR1 MNHNY, CDR2 SVGAGI (reference sequence). This CDR3 comprises 13 residues. Trimming cost V 5 bases and J 7 bases, with 12 bases left between them. CDR3 in amino acids: CASSLTDLNEQFF. The DNA of the CDR3 is TGTGCCAGCAGTCTAACAGATTTGAATGAGCAGTTCTTC.

This chain links TRBV29-1 with TRBJ2-7; 7 bases map to TRBD1. There are 14 residues in the CDR3. V shed 1 base and J 3 bases; nucleotides not matched to a gene: 6. From germline, CDR1 is SQVTM and CDR2 ANQGSEA. The CDR3 nucleotides are TGCAGCGTTGAAGTCCTGGACAGGTACTACGAGCAGTACTTC. Translating it yields CSVEVLDRYYEQYF.

The table lists this clone with a few counts. The rearrangement links TRBV4-2 to TRBJ1-1; possibly TRBD1 for D (6 bases). Between the trimmed V and J ends, which lost 1 base and 1 base, there was a span of 13 bases. Germline-derived CDR1 and CDR2 are LGHNA and YNFKEQ. The CDR3 is 16 residues long. The CDR3 is CASSQATGLANTEAFF. The CDR3, as DNA: TGTGCCAGCAGCCAAGCAACAGGGTTGGCGAACACTGAAGCTTTCTTT.

The chain links TRBV21-1 to TRBJ2-7; the table's D call, TRBD1, has no DNA check behind it. TRBV21-1 is a documented pseudogene. There are 14 residues in the CDR3. This CDR3 reads CASSTLTGGDEQYF. DNA for the CDR3: TGTGCCAGCAGCACCTTAACAGGGGGCGACGAGCAGTACTTC.

V usage is TRBV7-9 and J usage is TRBJ1-1; no clear D. The V gene lost 5 bases and the J gene lost 8 bases, with 15 bases spanning the gap. The V gene's germline CDR1 is SEHNR and CDR2 FQNEAQ (reference sequence). The CDR3 consists of 13 residues. The CDR3 protein is CASSPGIGSEAFF. The CDR3 bases are TGTGCCAGCAGCCCGGGGATCGGAAGCGAAGCTTTCTTT. The full variable domain, in which reference TRBV7-9 and TRBJ1-1 provide the parts outside the CDR3, is DTGVSQNPRHKITKRGQNVTFRCDPISEHNRLYWYRQTLGQGPEFLTYFQNEAQLEKSRLLSDRFSAERPKGSFSTLEIQRTEQGDSAMYLCASSPGIGSEAFFGQGTRLTVV.

The rearrangement links TRBV7-9 to TRBJ2-6, with D hard to call. The ends were cut back, 5 bases at V and 0 bases at J, with 8 bases in the middle. Per the germline V gene, CDR1 is SEHNR and CDR2 is FQNEAQ (reference sequence). This CDR3 has 15 residues. The CDR3 DNA reads TGTGCCAGCAGCCCGGTAACCTCTGGGGCCAACGTCCTGACTTTC. Protein sequence: CASSPVTSGANVLTF.

V gene TRBV7-6 combines with J gene TRBJ1-5, with D perhaps matching TRBD1 (6 bases). The CDR3 is 13 residues long. Germline V gene lookup returns CDR1 SGHVS and CDR2 FNYEAQ. V lost 5 bases, J lost 6 bases, and 11 bases lay in between. The CDR3 region is CASSEGGAQPQHF. The CDR3 nucleotides read TGTGCCAGCAGCGAGGGGGGGGCTCAGCCCCAGCATTTT.

The chain couples TRBV7-2 to TRBJ2-1; tentatively, D is TRBD1 (5 bases). This CDR3 is built from 12 residues. Trimming stripped 4 bases from V and 7 bases from J, with 8 bases between. In germline, CDR1 is SGHTA, CDR2 FQGNSA. The CDR3 spells CASSSSGNEQFF. For the CDR3, the DNA is TGTGCCAGCAGCTCCTCAGGGAATGAGCAGTTCTTC. The complete variable domain, with remaining parts taken from reference TRBV7-2 and TRBJ2-1, reads GAGVSQSPSNKVTEKGKDVELRCDPISGHTALYWYRQSLGQGLEFLIYFQGNSAPDKSGLPSDRFSAERTGGSVSTLTIQRTQQEDSAVYLCASSSSGNEQFFGPGTRLTVL.

The chain joins TRBV11-1 to TRBJ2-1; 11 bases agree with TRBD2. Germline assignment: CDR1 SGHAT and CDR2 FQDESV (reference sequence). V lost 1 base to trimming and J lost 2 bases; unmatched junction nucleotides: 4. CDR3 size: 17 residues. The CDR3, as DNA: TGTGCCAGCAGCTTAGAGACTAGCGGGGTCCCCTACAATGAGCAGTTCTTC. Protein sequence: CASSLETSGVPYNEQFF.

This clone was seen only a few times. The chain combines TRBV10-3 with TRBJ1-2, with a weak D call TRBD1 (6 bases). The CDR3 covers 15 residues. Germline assignment: CDR1 ENHRY and CDR2 SYGVKD. The ends were cut back, 3 bases at V and 8 bases at J, with 19 bases in the middle. The CDR3 here is CAISEPLQGTGGYTF. For the CDR3, the DNA is TGTGCCATCAGTGAACCCTTACAGGGCACAGGCGGCTACACCTTC.

The chain links TRBV6-1 to TRBJ2-1; possibly TRBD1 for D (5 bases). V lost 4 bases and J 0 bases, leaving 13 bases between the germline ends. CDR3 length: 16 residues. Germline V lookup: CDR1 MNHNS, CDR2 SASEGT. The DNA for the CDR3 is TGTGCCAGCAGTGCCCGACAGTTATACTCCTACAATGAGCAGTTCTTC. Encoded protein: CASSARQLYSYNEQFF.

CDR3 region: CASSIVRTSTDTQYF. Written as DNA, the CDR3 is TGTGCCAGTAGTATAGTACGGACTAGCACAGATACGCAGTATTTT. This chain links TRBV19 with TRBJ2-3, with D perhaps matching TRBD2 (5 bases). CDR3 length equals 15 residues. The germline V and J ends were trimmed by 1 base and 0 bases, with 8 bases remaining between them. Germline V gene sequence: CDR1 LNHDA, CDR2 SQIVND (reference sequence).

The chain employs TRBV29-1 and TRBJ2-2, with TRBD2 as a possible D gene (6 bases). CDR3 length equals 12 residues. Germline V lookup: CDR1 SQVTM, CDR2 ANQGSEA. Trimming left V 4 bases short and J 6 bases short, with 9 bases between. The CDR3 DNA sequence: TGCAGCGTTGCGGGGGACGCCGGGGAGCTGTTTTTT. Encoded protein: CSVAGDAGELFF.

This sequence joins TRBV9 and TRBJ1-1; unclear D gene. This CDR3 is 13 amino acids long. Germline loops: CDR1 SGDLS, CDR2 YYNGEE. Trimming cost V 3 bases and J 0 bases, with 6 bases left between them. The CDR3 reads CASSGSMNTEAFF. Here the CDR3 DNA reads TGTGCCAGCAGCGGATCTATGAACACTGAAGCTTTCTTT.